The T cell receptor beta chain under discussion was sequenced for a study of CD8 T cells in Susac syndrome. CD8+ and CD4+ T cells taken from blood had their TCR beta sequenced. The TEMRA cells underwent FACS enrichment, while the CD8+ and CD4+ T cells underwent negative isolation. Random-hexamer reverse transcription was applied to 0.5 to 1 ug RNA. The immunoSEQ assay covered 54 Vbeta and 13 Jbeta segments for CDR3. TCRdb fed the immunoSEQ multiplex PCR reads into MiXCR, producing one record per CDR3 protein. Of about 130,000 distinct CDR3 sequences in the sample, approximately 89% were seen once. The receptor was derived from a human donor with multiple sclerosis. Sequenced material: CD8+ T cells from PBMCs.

CDR3 sequence reads: CASSQGPYRETQYF. The CDR3 nucleotides are TGTGCCAGCAGCCAAGGTCCCTACAGGGAGACCCAGTACTTC. The J gene is TRBJ2-5, the V gene TRBV14; D is perhaps TRBD1 (5 bases). The CDR3 runs 14 residues. Germline V gene sequence: CDR1 SGHDN, CDR2 FVKESK. Trimming left V 1 base short and J 5 bases short, with 11 bases between.